One sample yielded the 21 T cell receptor beta chains listed below, sequenced in a study of T-cell memory formation after mild COVID-19 (dated by TCRdb to the early 2020s). Receptor amplification or capture employed 5' RACE. The instrument given in TCRdb is Illumina NovaSeq 6000. TCRdb trimmed the raw reads at Q25, called clones with MiXCR and kept productive beta chains. Every distinct CDR3 protein forms one entry, paired with its most common genes and DNA. The sample contains hundreds of thousands of distinct CDR3 sequences, around a sixth of them found a single time. Roughly 23% of the sample comes from the top ten. Sample: PBMCs or a T cell subset sorted from them (not recorded which). Receptor source: a man aged 18-30 years who had mild COVID-19 (a few samples of this study predate the infection). The sample titles of this study are shuffled in the database, so cell type and time point are left out; the donor was told from shared clones.

The chain has TRBV5-1 and TRBJ2-7, with no clear D. V dropped 0 bases and J dropped 11 bases, with 0 bases sitting between them. Germline V gene data show CDR1 as SGHRS and CDR2 as YFSETQ. The CDR3 contains 8 residues. CDR3: CASSLEYF. The CDR3 DNA is TGCGCCAGCAGCTTGGAGTACTTC.

This clonotype came up a few times. In DNA, the CDR3 is TGTGCCAGCAACCCGGGACTAGCGGGAGGGGGAGAGACCCAGTACTTC. This translates into CASNPGLAGGGETQYF. The chain couples TRBV7-9 to TRBJ2-5; TRBD2 matches at 16 bases. The trim removed 7 bases at V and 4 bases at J, leaving 6 bases unmatched. Germline V lookup: CDR1 SEHNR, CDR2 FQNEAQ (reference sequence). This CDR3 has 16 amino acids.

The chain recombines TRBV5-1 with TRBJ1-3; D is ambiguous. Trimming pared 1 base from V and 2 bases from J, leaving 7 bases between. The CDR3 loop spans 14 amino acids. In germline, CDR1 is SGHRS, CDR2 YFSETQ. For the CDR3, the DNA is TGCGCCAGCAGCTTGCCGGATACTGGAAACACCATATATTTT. The encoded protein is CASSLPDTGNTIYF.

The CDR3 coding sequence is TGTGCCAGCGGGAGGGGGGAGAACACCGGGGAGCTGTTTTTT. As protein: CASGRGENTGELFF. The gene calls are TRBV5-6 and TRBJ2-2; D possibly corresponds to TRBD2 (7 bases). Germline loops: CDR1 SGHDT, CDR2 YYEEEE. The CDR3 is 14 residues long. Trimming shortened V by 7 bases and J by 1 base, and 11 bases separated the two germline ends.

The chain couples TRBV10-3 to TRBJ2-1; 14 nucleotides align to TRBD2. V trimming: 2 bases; J trimming: 6 bases; junction bases outside the gene matches: 3. The germline CDR1 and CDR2 sequences are ENHRY and SYGVKD. The length of the CDR3 is 16 residues. The CDR3 DNA sequence: TGTGCCATCAGTGAGCCCGGACTAGCGGGGGGCAATGAGCAGTTCTTC. Residues: CAISEPGLAGGNEQFF.

This clonotype has ten or more counts. The V gene is TRBV20-1, the J gene TRBJ2-1; 8 bases map to TRBD2. CDR3 size: 16 residues. Germline-derived CDR1 and CDR2 are DFQATT and SNEGSKA (reference sequence). J lost 5 bases, V lost 0 bases, and 9 bases had no gene match. The DNA for the CDR3 is TGCAGTGCTAGAGATCCCAGAGCGGGGGCCCACAATGAGCAGTTCTTC. As protein: CSARDPRAGAHNEQFF.

This clonotype was observed a handful of times. The CDR3 sequence is CASSLTGKRQPQHF. Here the CDR3 DNA reads TGTGCCAGCAGTCTTACAGGGAAGCGCCAGCCCCAGCATTTT. V and J are TRBV12-3 or TRBV12-4 and TRBJ1-5, with a tentative D call TRBD1 (6 bases). This CDR3 has 14 amino acids. V shed 5 bases and J shed 7 bases, with 15 bases lying between them.

For the CDR3, the DNA is TGCGCCAGCAGCCAGGAGGACTCACGATACAATGAGCAGTTCTTC. Encoded protein: CASSQEDSRYNEQFF. The chain joins TRBV4-3 to TRBJ2-1, with D possibly being TRBD2 (5 bases). This CDR3 has 15 amino acids. CDR1 is LGHNA, CDR2 YSLEER, per germline. The germline V and J ends were trimmed by 3 bases and 4 bases, with 13 bases remaining between them.

V gene TRBV9 combines with J gene TRBJ2-1; 7 nucleotides align to TRBD2. This CDR3 has 15 residues. V lost 4 bases to trimming and J lost 2 bases; unmatched junction nucleotides: 6. Per germline, CDR1 SGDLS and CDR2 YYNGEE. The CDR3 sequence is CASSRGVYPYNEQFF. The CDR3 nucleotides read TGTGCCAGCAGCCGGGGGGTCTACCCCTACAATGAGCAGTTCTTC.

This clonotype was counted at least ten times. The chain employs TRBV12-3 or TRBV12-4 and TRBJ2-3; D remains ambiguous. V was shortened by 6 bases and J by 5 bases, with 9 bases between the two germline ends. The CDR3 length is 12 residues. CDR3 nucleotides: TGTGCCAGCAGGTCGGGTGGAGATACGCAGTATTTT. Protein: CASRSGGDTQYF.

This chain links TRBV15 with TRBJ2-3; TRBD1 matches at 8 bases. This CDR3 is built from 17 residues. V lost 3 bases, J lost 0 bases, and 8 bases stayed unmatched. From germline, CDR1 is LNHNV and CDR2 YYDKDF (reference sequence). Written as DNA, the CDR3 is TGTGCCACCAGCAGGGATAAACAGGGGGGAAGCACAGATACGCAGTATTTT. As protein: CATSRDKQGGSTDTQYF.

The chain employs TRBV12-3 or TRBV12-4 and TRBJ2-2; D is unclear. The CDR3 loop spans 13 amino acids. The germline V and J ends were trimmed by 2 bases and 6 bases, with 7 bases remaining between them. The CDR3 sequence is CASSLLQAGELFF. The CDR3 nucleotides read TGTGCCAGCAGTTTATTGCAGGCCGGGGAGCTGTTTTTT.

The gene calls are TRBV12-3 or TRBV12-4 and TRBJ2-1; D is undetermined. V was pared by 2 bases and J by 2 bases, with 7 bases between. The CDR3 runs 14 residues. The CDR3 DNA reads as TGTGCCAGCAGTTTACGTAGGGCCTACAATGAGCAGTTCTTC. It yields the protein CASSLRRAYNEQFF.

This clonotype has only a few counts. The rearrangement links TRBV12-3 or TRBV12-4 to TRBJ2-2, with 13 nucleotides matching TRBD2. After removal of 8 bases from V and 2 bases from J, the junction contained 5 bases not matched to a gene. The CDR3 runs 16 residues. CDR3 residues: CASLTSGGLNTGELFF. The CDR3 DNA reads TGTGCCAGCCTGACTAGCGGGGGGCTTAACACCGGGGAGCTGTTTTTT.

This clonotype was seen at least ten times. The chain links TRBV11-2 to TRBJ2-3; D is uncertain. The V end lost 6 bases, the J end lost 3 bases, and 7 bases lay between the germline ends. This CDR3 is built from 12 residues. Germline assignment: CDR1 SGHAT and CDR2 FQNNGV. CDR3 loop: CASRDRTDTQYF. CDR3 in DNA: TGTGCCAGCAGAGACCGAACAGATACGCAGTATTTT.

This chain links TRBV6-2 or TRBV6-3 with TRBJ1-2; D possibly corresponds to TRBD1 (5 bases). The CDR3 is 12 residues long. Trimming removed 4 bases from V and 8 bases from J, with 11 bases in between. The V gene's germline CDR1 is MNHEY and CDR2 SVGEGT. For the CDR3, the DNA is TGTGCCAGCAGTTCAATGAGGGACGGCTACACCTTC. This sequence encodes CASSSMRDGYTF.

This clonotype was counted only a few times. CDR3 nucleotide sequence: TGCGCCAGCAGCTCCTCCGAACTAGCGGGGAGCACAGATACGCAGTATTTT. Its protein is CASSSSELAGSTDTQYF. The chain recombines TRBV5-1 with TRBJ2-3; 10 nucleotides match TRBD2. Per the germline V gene, CDR1 is SGHRS and CDR2 is YFSETQ. The CDR3 contains 17 residues. V trimming: 3 bases; J trimming: 0 bases; junction bases outside the gene matches: 7.

This clonotype has a handful of counts. The chain couples TRBV19 to TRBJ1-1; the D gene is possibly TRBD1 (6 bases). With 3 bases removed from V and 0 bases from J, the gap between germline ends came to 14 bases. CDR1 LNHDA and CDR2 SQIVND come from the germline V gene (reference sequence). This CDR3 contains 16 residues. The CDR3 loop reads CASSILGQDMNTEAFF. CDR3 DNA sequence: TGTGCCAGTAGTATCTTGGGACAAGACATGAACACTGAAGCTTTCTTT.

This clonotype came up a few times. The gene calls are TRBV12-3 or TRBV12-4 and TRBJ1-1; 9 bases agree with TRBD1. CDR3 length: 14 amino acids. Losses at the gene ends were 6 bases for V and 3 bases for J; bases not matched to a gene: 5. CDR3 amino acids: CASSPTGGHTEAFF. The DNA for the CDR3 is TGTGCCAGCAGCCCGACAGGGGGACACACTGAAGCTTTCTTT.

The CDR3, as DNA: TGTGCCACCAGTGATTTAAGGGGTGCCACAGATACGCAGTATTTT. Protein sequence: CATSDLRGATDTQYF. This chain connects TRBV24-1 to TRBJ2-3, with TRBD1 as a possible D gene (5 bases). Germline CDR1 reads KGHDR; CDR2 reads SFDVKD. The CDR3 extends over 15 amino acids. V was clipped by 1 base and J by 2 bases, with 9 bases between them.

CDR3 in amino acids: CASSQEGVAGVADTQYF. The DNA for the CDR3 is TGTGCCAGCAGCCAAGAGGGCGTAGCGGGGGTTGCAGATACGCAGTATTTT. The chain links TRBV4-2 to TRBJ2-3; 9 bases are a match to TRBD2. Unmatched junction bases numbered 8, after V lost 0 bases and J lost 4 bases. Germline-derived CDR1 and CDR2 are LGHNA and YNFKEQ. CDR3 length: 17 residues.